This T cell receptor beta chain was identified during a study of T cell responses to AZD1222 COVID-19 vaccine. Findings and limits, study-wide: Only a handful of people who got AZD1222 tested seropositive at baseline. Clonal diversity was possibly underestimated; the donors were predominantly white British and more often female.

Data came from immunoSEQ multiplex PCR; TCRdb stores just in-frame clones and leaves some out. The sample consists of 75,000 to 85,000 clones, over 65% of them appearing once. The germline V and J ends were trimmed by 2 bases and 3 bases, with 8 bases remaining between them. Germline lookup yields CDR1 SGHNT and CDR2 YYREEE (reference sequence). The length of the CDR3 is 13 residues. Of note for this clone: Its antigen is undetermined.

The chain recombines TRBV5-4 with TRBJ1-2, with D maybe TRBD1 (5 bases). The clonotype was recovered from an adult who received the MenACWY meningococcal vaccine as a control. The sample in question was peripheral blood, obtained 28 days after the second dose of the MenACWY control vaccine. The chain's CDR3 is CASSFGRDYGYTF. CDR3 nucleotides: TGTGCCAGCAGCTTTGGCAGGGACTATGGCTACACCTTC.